Reported below is one T cell receptor (beta chain). Antigen: not known. This entry is derived from a study of shared clonotypes between healthy human individuals. The germline V gene encodes CDR1 KGHSH and CDR2 LQKENI. After removal of 4 bases from V and 4 bases from J, the junction contained 7 bases not matched to a gene. This CDR3 is built from 14 residues. The study, taken as a whole, reports: Sampling used blood alone; tissue repertoires probably differ.

This table comes from immunoSEQ multiplex PCR, and its TCRdb copy is limited to in-frame clones, with some not included. The data show about 230,000 clones, 50% to 80% seen once. The sequence derives from a man aged 25-45 years in good health. The gene calls are TRBV18 and TRBJ2-7; 7 bases line up with TRBD1. Material for sequencing was memory CD4+ T cells sorted from blood. This sample's subset: CD45RA-negative fraction. CDR3 protein: CASSRQGREYEQYF. CDR3 DNA sequence: TGTGCCAGCTCACGACAGGGTAGGGAATACGAGCAGTACTTC.